These 3 T cell receptor beta chains originate from one sample sequenced in a study of shared clonotypes between healthy human individuals. TCRdb's copy holds only in-frame clones and misses some; the assay was immunoSEQ multiplex PCR. Of around 100,000 clones listed, approximately 70% were seen once; the top ten hold around 26%. Material: memory CD8+ T cells sorted from blood. Subset given: CD45RO+ cells pooled with CCR7-negative TemRA cells. The receptors come from a woman in her twenties or thirties in good health.

This chain uses TRBV7-8 with TRBJ1-1; D gene unclear. V was shortened by 4 bases and J by 1 base, with 13 bases between the two germline ends. CDR3 length: 15 amino acids. The germline V gene encodes CDR1 SGHVS and CDR2 FQNEAQ. The CDR3 bases are TGTGCCAGCAGCTCTTCTGGGAGTCCGAACACTGAAGCTTTCTTT. Its protein is CASSSSGSPNTEAFF.

The chain carries TRBV27 and TRBJ2-5; the D gene is possibly TRBD1 (6 bases). Germline-derived CDR1 and CDR2 are MNHEY and SMNVEV (reference sequence). This CDR3 is built from 14 residues. The V end lost 1 base, the J end lost 4 bases, and 10 bases lay between the germline ends. The CDR3 loop is CASSLFSRGETQYF. CDR3 DNA: TGTGCCAGCAGTTTATTTTCCAGGGGAGAGACCCAGTACTTC.

The chain recombines TRBV27 with TRBJ1-2, with a possible D match to TRBD1 (5 bases). The germline CDR1 and CDR2 sequences are MNHEY and SMNVEV (reference sequence). Trimming took off 5 bases at V and 5 bases at J, with 15 bases between the two ends. The CDR3 contains 14 residues. The CDR3 sequence: CASSPPPPGYGYTF. In DNA form, the CDR3 reads TGTGCCAGCAGTCCACCCCCCCCAGGGTATGGCTACACCTTC.